This T cell receptor (beta chain) emerged from a study of Ad26.COV2.S vaccination and SARS-CoV-2 variants. Study in general: The study gave Ad26.COV2.S intramuscularly, once or twice 56 days apart. General study findings and limits: Substantial breadth in spike-specific CD8+ and CD4+ T cell responses was reportedly seen after vaccination. There was a possibility that the TCR breadth and depth analyses underestimated total T cell responses.

Notes on this clone: Antigen unknown.

CDR3 length equals 13 residues. The ends were cut back, 4 bases at V and 1 base at J, with 8 bases in the middle. The germline CDR1 and CDR2 sequences are SGHNT and YYREEE (reference sequence). Treatment given: over 15 received Ad26.COV2.S at low or high dose, single or two shots; roughly 5 received placebo; per-sample allocation not given. Specimen acquisition occurred on day 63 following the initial vaccine or placebo injection. Ad26 vector vaccine expressed Wuhan-strain SARS-CoV-2 spike. Data came from immunoSEQ multiplex PCR; TCRdb stores just in-frame clones and leaves some out. The repertoire holds fewer than 800,000 clones, with about 89% as singletons.

The chain combines TRBV5-4 with TRBJ1-1, with D uncertain. This specimen was peripheral blood, taken in a trial of Ad26.COV2.S vaccine versus placebo. The receptor comes from a person aged 18-65 years who received the Ad26.COV2.S COVID-19 vaccine or a placebo. Here the CDR3 reads CASSVDKNTEAFF. CDR3 DNA sequence: TGTGCCAGCAGCGTCGACAAGAACACTGAAGCTTTCTTT.